This TCR beta chain originates from a study of T cells in Graves' hyperthyroidism and ophthalmopathy. Together with thyroid ultrasound, orbital computed tomography, serum thyroxine and TRAb, clinical symptoms were used for diagnoses. V was shortened by 2 bases and J by 2 bases, with 8 bases between the two germline ends. The CDR3 is made up of 15 amino acids. Looked up from germline, CDR1 is SGHRS and CDR2 is YFSETQ. TCR beta CDR3 region amplification was performed from RNA transcripts. The TCR CDR3 was amplified in a first-round RT-PCR using the HTBI primer set. TCRdb reprocessed the multiplex PCR reads with MiXCR, giving one entry per CDR3 protein. This table has about 380,000 distinct CDR3 sequences, approximately 17% appearing once.

The TCR was taken from a man between 18 and 29 years old with Graves' ophthalmopathy. The specimen sequenced was blood. This chain uses TRBV5-1 with TRBJ2-6; D unresolved. The CDR3 here is CASSFGNPGANVLTF. In nucleotides, the CDR3 is TGCGCCAGCAGCTTTGGCAATCCTGGGGCCAACGTCCTGACTTTC.